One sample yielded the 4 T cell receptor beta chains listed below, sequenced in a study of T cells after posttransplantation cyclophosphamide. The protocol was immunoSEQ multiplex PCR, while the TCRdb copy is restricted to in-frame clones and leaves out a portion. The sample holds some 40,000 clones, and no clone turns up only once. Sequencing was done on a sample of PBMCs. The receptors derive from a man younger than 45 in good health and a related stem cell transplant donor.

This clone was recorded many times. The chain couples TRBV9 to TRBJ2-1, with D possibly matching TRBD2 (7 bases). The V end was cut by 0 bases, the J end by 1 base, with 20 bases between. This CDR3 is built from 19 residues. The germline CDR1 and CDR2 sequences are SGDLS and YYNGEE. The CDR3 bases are TGTGCCAGCAGCGTAGATGCGGAAGGGGGGGGCCGTTCCTACAATGAGCAGTTCTTC. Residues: CASSVDAEGGGRSYNEQFF.

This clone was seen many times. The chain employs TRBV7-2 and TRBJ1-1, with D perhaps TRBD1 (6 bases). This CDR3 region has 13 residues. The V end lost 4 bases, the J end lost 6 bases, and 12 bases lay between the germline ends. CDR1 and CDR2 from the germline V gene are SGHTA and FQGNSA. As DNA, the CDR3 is TGTGCCAGCAGCTCCCAAACAGGGCCTGAAGCTTTCTTT. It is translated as CASSSQTGPEAFF.

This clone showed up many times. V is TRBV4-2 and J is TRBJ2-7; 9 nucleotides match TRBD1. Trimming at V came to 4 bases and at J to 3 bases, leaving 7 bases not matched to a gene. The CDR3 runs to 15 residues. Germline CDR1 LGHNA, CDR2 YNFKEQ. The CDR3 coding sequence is TGTGCCAGCAGCCTCCGGGACAGGGCGGGCTACGAGCAGTACTTC. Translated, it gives CASSLRDRAGYEQYF.

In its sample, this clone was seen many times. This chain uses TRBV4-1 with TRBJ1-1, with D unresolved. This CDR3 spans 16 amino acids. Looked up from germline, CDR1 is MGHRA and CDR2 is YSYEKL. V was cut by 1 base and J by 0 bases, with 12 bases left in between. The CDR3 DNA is TGCGCCAGCAGCCAAGGGGTCGGCAGGTTGAACACTGAAGCTTTCTTT. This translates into CASSQGVGRLNTEAFF.